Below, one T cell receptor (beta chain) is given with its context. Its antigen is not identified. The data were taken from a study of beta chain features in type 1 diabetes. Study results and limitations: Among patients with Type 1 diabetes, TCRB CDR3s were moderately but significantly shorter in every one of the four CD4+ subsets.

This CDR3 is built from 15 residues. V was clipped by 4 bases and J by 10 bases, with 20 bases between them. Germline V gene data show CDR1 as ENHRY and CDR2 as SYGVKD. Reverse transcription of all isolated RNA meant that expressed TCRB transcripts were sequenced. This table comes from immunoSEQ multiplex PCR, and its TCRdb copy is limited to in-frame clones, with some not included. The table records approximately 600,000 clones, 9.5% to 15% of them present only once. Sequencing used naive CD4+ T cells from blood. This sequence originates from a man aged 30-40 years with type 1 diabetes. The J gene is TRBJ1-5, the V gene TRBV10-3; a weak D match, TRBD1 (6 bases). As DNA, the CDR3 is TGTGCCATCAGTGCCTCAGTAGGTGTGACAGGTCCCCAGCATTTT. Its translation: CAISASVGVTGPQHF.